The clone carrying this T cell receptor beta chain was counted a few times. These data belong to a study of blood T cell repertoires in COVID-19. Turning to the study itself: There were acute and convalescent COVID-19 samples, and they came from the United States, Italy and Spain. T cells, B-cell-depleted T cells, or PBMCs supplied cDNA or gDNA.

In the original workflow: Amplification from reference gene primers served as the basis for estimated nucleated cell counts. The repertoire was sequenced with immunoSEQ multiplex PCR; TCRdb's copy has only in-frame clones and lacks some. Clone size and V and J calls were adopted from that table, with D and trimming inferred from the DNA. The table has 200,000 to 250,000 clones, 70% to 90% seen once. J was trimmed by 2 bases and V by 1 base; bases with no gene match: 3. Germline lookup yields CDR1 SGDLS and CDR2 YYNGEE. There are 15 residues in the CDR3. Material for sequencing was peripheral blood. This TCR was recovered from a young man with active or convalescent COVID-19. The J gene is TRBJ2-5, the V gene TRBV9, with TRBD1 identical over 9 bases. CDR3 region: CASSVQGQGQETQYF. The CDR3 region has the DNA TGTGCCAGCAGCGTACAGGGACAGGGACAAGAGACCCAGTACTTC.